These T cell receptor beta chains were read from a single sample in a study of cytomegalovirus exposure and HLA in healthy donors. Repertoires were generated with immunoSEQ multiplex PCR, while TCRdb's copy carries only in-frame clones and drops some. The sample includes 200,000 to 300,000 clones, around 85% of them seen just once. Sequencing used PBMCs. These receptors all come from a woman in her 30s in good health and CMV-seropositive. The CDR3 runs from the conserved cysteine through the conserved F or W.

>TRBJ2-7|TRBV10-3
CAISEIGDSYEQYF
>TRBJ2-1|TRBV11-3
CASSFRGEQFF
>TRBJ1-4|TRBV29-1
CSVEGPGGEKLFF
>TRBJ2-7|TRBV6-5
CAARRGPDYEQYF
>TRBJ2-7|TRBV7-8
CASSSYYEQYF
>TRBJ2-2|TRBV7-9
CASSETGGDTGELFF
>TRBJ2-5|TRBV11-2
CASSERTSGRIETQYF
>TRBJ1-3|TRBV27
CASRSELSGNTIYF
>TRBJ1-3|TRBV30
CAWSARGLYTIYF
>TRBJ2-7|TRBV7-2
CASSLGWGHEQYF
>TRBJ1-2|TRBV5-4
CASSPDSYGYTF
>TRBJ2-2|TRBV4-1
CASSQVPASEYHTGELFF
>TRBJ2-1|TRBV9
CASSGPGLEQFF
>TRBJ1-5|TRBV30
CAWSTREDQPQHF
>TRBJ2-4|TRBV30
CAWSAPGGLKNIQYF
>TRBJ1-1|TRBV27
CASSLGGGSNTEAFF
>TRBJ2-3|TRBV15
CATSKPGLADFTDTQYF
>TRBJ2-7|TRBV6-1
CASSEVADSYEQYF
>TRBJ2-1|TRBV27
CASSSSSGARLGQFF
>TRBJ1-2|TRBV6-1
CASSETGAGYGYTF
>TRBJ2-5|TRBV5-6
CASSLSLLQETQYF
>TRBJ2-7|TRBV2
CASSITYEQYF